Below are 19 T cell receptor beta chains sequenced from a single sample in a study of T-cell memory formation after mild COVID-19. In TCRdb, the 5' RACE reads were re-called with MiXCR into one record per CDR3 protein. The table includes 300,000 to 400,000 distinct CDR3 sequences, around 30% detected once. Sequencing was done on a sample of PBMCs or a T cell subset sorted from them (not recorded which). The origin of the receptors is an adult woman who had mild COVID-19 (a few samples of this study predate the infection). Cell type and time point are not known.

CDR3 residues: CASSKREAYEQYF. The CDR3 DNA is TGTGCCAGCTCGAAGCGGGAAGCCTACGAGCAGTACTTC. The chain combines TRBV27 with TRBJ2-7; 7 nucleotides match TRBD2. V was pared by 8 bases and J by 2 bases, with 6 bases of the junction left unmatched. CDR1 MNHEY and CDR2 SMNVEV come from the germline V gene (reference sequence). The CDR3 extends over 13 amino acids.

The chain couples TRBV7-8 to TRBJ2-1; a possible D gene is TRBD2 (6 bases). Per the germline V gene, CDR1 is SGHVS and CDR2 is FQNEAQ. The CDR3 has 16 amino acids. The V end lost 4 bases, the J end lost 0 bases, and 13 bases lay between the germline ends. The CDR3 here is CASSSRLGGSYNEQFF. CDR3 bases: TGTGCCAGCAGCTCAAGGTTGGGGGGCTCCTACAATGAGCAGTTCTTC.

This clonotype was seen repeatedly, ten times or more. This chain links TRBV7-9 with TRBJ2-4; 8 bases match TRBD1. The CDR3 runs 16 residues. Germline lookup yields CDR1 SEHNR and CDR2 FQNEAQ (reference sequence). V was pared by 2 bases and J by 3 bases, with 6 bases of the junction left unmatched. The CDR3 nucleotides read TGTGCCAGCAGCTTACCTCTGGGGACAGGCAAAAACATTCAGTACTTC. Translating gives CASSLPLGTGKNIQYF.

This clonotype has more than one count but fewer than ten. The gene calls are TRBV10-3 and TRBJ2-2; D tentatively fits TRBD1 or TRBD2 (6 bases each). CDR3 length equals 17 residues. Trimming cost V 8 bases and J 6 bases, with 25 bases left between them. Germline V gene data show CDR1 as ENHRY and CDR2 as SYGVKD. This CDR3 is CAIFPLGGANRSGELFF. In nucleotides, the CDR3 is TGTGCCATCTTCCCTTTGGGGGGCGCGAATAGGTCCGGGGAGCTGTTTTTT.

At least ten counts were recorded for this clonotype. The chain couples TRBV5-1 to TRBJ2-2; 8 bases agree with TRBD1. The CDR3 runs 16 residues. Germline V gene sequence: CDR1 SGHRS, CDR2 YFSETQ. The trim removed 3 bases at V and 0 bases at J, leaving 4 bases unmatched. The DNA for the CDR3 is TGCGCCAGCAGCTACTGGACAGGGACGAACACCGGGGAGCTGTTTTTT. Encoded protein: CASSYWTGTNTGELFF.

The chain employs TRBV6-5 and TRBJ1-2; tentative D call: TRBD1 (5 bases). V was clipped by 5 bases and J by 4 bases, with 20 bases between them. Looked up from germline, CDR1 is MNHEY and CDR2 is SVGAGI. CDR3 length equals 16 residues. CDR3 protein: CASSDPGRAEGYGYTF. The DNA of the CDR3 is TGTGCCAGCAGTGACCCAGGGAGGGCGGAAGGCTATGGCTACACCTTC.

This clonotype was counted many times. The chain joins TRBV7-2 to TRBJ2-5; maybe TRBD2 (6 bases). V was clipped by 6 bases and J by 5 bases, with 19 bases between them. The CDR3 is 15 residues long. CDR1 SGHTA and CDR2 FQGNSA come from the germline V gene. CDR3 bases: TGTGCCAGCAGTCGGACTATATCCAGTCGGGAGACCCAGTACTTC. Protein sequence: CASSRTISSRETQYF.

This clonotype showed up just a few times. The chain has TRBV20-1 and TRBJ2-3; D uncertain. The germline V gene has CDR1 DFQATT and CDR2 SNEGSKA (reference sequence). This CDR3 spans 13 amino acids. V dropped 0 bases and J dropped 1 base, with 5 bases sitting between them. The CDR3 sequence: CSARDLGTDTQYF. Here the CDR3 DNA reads TGCAGTGCTAGAGATTTGGGCACAGATACGCAGTATTTT.

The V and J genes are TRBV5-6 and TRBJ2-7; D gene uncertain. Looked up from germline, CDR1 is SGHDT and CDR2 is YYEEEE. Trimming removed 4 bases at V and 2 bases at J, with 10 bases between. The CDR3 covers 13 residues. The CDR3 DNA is TGTGCCAGCAGCCCCCCAATTCCCTACGAGCAGTACTTC. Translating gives CASSPPIPYEQYF.

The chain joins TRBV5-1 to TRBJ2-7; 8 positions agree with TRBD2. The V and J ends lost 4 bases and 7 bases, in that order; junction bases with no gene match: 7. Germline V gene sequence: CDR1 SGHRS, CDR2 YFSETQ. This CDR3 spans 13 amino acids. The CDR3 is CASSRGGSGEQYF. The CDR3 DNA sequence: TGCGCCAGCAGCCGGGGGGGTAGCGGAGAGCAGTACTTC.

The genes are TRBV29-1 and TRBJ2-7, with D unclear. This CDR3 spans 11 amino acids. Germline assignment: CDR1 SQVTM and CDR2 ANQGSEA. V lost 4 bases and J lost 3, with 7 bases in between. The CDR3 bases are TGCAGCGTTGGTCTCAGCTACGAGCAGTACTTC. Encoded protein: CSVGLSYEQYF.

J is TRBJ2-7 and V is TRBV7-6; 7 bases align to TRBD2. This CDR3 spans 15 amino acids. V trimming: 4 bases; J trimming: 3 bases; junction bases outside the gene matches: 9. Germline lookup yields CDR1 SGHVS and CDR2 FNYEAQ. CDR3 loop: CASSSQARGDYEQYF. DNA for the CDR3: TGTGCCAGCAGCTCACAAGCCCGGGGGGACTACGAGCAGTACTTC.

This CDR3 is CSVPWAAEAFF. DNA of the CDR3: TGCAGTGTCCCCTGGGCGGCGGAAGCTTTCTTT. The chain combines TRBV20-1 with TRBJ1-1; D gene uncertain. In germline, CDR1 is DFQATT, CDR2 SNEGSKA (reference sequence). With 7 bases removed from V and 8 bases from J, the gap between germline ends came to 14 bases. This CDR3 contains 11 residues.

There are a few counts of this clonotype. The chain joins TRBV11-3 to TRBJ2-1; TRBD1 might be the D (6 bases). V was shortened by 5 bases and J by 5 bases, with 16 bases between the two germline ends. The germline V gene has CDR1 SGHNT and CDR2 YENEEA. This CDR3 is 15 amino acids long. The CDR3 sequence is CASSTGFRTDNEQFF. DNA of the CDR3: TGTGCCAGCAGCACAGGGTTTCGGACAGACAATGAGCAGTTCTTC. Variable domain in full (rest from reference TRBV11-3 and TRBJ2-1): EAGVVQSPRYKIIEKKQPVAFWCNPISGHNTLYWYLQNLGQGPELLIRYENEEAVDDSQLPKDRFSAERLKGVDSTLKIQPAELGDSAVYLCASSTGFRTDNEQFFGPGTRLTVL.

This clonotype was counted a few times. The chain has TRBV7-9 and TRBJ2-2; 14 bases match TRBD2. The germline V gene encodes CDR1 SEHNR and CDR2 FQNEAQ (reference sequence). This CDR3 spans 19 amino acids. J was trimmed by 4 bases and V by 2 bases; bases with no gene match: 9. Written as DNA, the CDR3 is TGTGCCAGCAGCTTACCCGGGACTAGCGGGAGAAGGGGCACCGGGGAGCTGTTTTTT. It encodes CASSLPGTSGRRGTGELFF.

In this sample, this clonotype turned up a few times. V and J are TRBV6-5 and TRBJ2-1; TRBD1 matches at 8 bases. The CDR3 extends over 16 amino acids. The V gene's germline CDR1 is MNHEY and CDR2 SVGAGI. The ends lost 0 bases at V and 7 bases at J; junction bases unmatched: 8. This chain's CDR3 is CASSYSRRTGSNEQFF. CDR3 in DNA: TGTGCCAGCAGTTACTCGAGGAGGACAGGGTCAAATGAGCAGTTCTTC.

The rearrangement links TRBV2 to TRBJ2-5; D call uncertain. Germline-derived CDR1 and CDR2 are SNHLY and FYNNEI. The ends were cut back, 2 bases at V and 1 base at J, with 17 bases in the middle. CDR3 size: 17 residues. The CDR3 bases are TGTGCCAGCAGTGAACGTCACTGGATAGCAGGCCAAGAGACCCAGTACTTC. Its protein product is CASSERHWIAGQETQYF.

DNA of the CDR3: TGCGCCAGCAGCCAAGAGGACAGGTTTAGCTCCTACGAGCAGTACTTC. Translation gives CASSQEDRFSSYEQYF. J is TRBJ2-7 and V is TRBV4-1; 7 bases fit TRBD1. The length of the CDR3 is 16 residues. Losses at the gene ends were 0 bases for V and 0 bases for J; bases not matched to a gene: 5. CDR1 is MGHRA and CDR2 is YSYEKL in the germline V gene.

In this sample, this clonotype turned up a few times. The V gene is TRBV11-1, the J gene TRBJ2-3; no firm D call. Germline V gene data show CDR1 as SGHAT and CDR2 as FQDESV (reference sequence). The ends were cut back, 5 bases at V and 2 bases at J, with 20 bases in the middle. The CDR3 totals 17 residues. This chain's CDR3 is CASSHPFLERNTDTQYF. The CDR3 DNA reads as TGTGCCAGCAGCCATCCCTTTTTGGAACGTAACACAGATACGCAGTATTTT.